There are many counts of the clone carrying this T cell receptor (beta chain). This CDR3 region has 14 residues. Germline CDR1 SGHKS, CDR2 YYEKEE (reference sequence). Trimming removed 1 base at V and 4 bases at J, with 9 bases between. TCRdb reanalysed the RT-PCR reads using MiXCR and keeps one entry per CDR3 protein. In the table there are more than 550,000 distinct CDR3 sequences, around 14% of which are singletons. This receptor was obtained from a female donor in good health, serving as a healthy control. The sequencing input was memory CD4+ T cells from blood. The V and J genes are TRBV5-5 and TRBJ2-1; unclear D gene. The CDR3 is CASSLTSVYNEQFF. The CDR3 DNA sequence: TGTGCCAGCAGCTTGACAAGCGTTTACAATGAGCAGTTCTTC.